A single T cell receptor beta chain is shown here with its context. Its specificity is not known. Clones were sequenced by immunoSEQ multiplex PCR, and TCRdb holds only the in-frame ones, with some missing. Among more than 20,000 clones listed, over 65% were seen once. This entry comes from a study of CD4 T cells in relation to SARS-CoV-2 and coronaviruses. The overall study: After about nine days of antigen culture, PBMC TCR beta CDR3s were sequenced. Negative control cultures got HIV-1 Nef peptides or no peptide.

The trim removed 5 bases at V and 5 bases at J, leaving 13 bases unmatched. CDR3 size: 18 residues. The germline CDR1 and CDR2 sequences are LNHDA and SQIVND (reference sequence). The unexposed donors gave CD4+ T cells in about 2011-2018, prior to COVID-19. Isolation of CD4+ T cells took place after approximately eleven days in culture. General study findings and limits: The cross-reactivity analysis covered only spike protein, not other viral proteins.

The clonotype comes from a human donor in good health. Sequenced material: CD4+ T cells from PBMCs, cultured in vitro. The chain employs TRBV19 and TRBJ1-6; 9 nucleotides agree with TRBD1. Written as DNA, the CDR3 is TGTGCCAGTAGTCCTACGGGACAGGGTCGATGGGATAATTCACCCCTCCACTTT. Translated, it gives CASSPTGQGRWDNSPLHF.